This TCR beta chain was found in a study of T cell repertoires in cytomegalovirus infection. With regard to this clonotype: No antigen is known for it.

V shed 6 bases and J 6 bases; nucleotides not matched to a gene: 8. There are 15 residues in the CDR3. Study-wide results and caveats: Dominating the ex vivo response were TCR beta clonotypes that were CMV-specific and HLA-C-restricted.

Using its own MiXCR run on the reads, TCRdb lists one record per CDR3 protein. The sample has around 710,000 distinct CDR3 sequences; 29% are singletons. This TCR derives from a human donor in good health (CMV status not recorded). Some clones in this sample may be carry-over from other donors' samples. V and J are TRBV12-3 or TRBV12-4 and TRBJ1-4; TRBD1 matches at 9 bases. The material sequenced was cultured CD8+ T cells from PBMCs, taken from culture after CMV antigen stimulation. The CDR3 DNA is TGTGCCAGCAGGCATACAGGGGGCTTAGATGAAAAACTGTTTTTT. Protein product: CASRHTGGLDEKLFF.